This T cell receptor beta chain derives from a study of Ad26.COV2.S vaccination and SARS-CoV-2 variants. On the study more broadly: Each vaccinee took Ad26.COV2.S intramuscularly, once or twice 56 days apart.

Here immunoSEQ multiplex PCR was the method, and the copy in TCRdb shows in-frame clones only, minus some. The profile shows some 350,000 clones, roughly 90% of them singletons. Concerning this clone itself: Its target is not known.

The CDR3 totals 14 residues. Germline-derived CDR1 and CDR2 are SGHTA and FQGNSA. V shed 4 bases and J shed 5 bases, with 14 bases lying between them. Whole-study results and caveats: Breadth measured for non-spike TCRs was similar across vaccine and placebo recipients.

Treatment defined: some 20 received Ad26.COV2.S at low or high dose, single or two shots; roughly five received placebo; per-sample allocation not given. Sampling occurred on day 63 after the first vaccine or placebo injection. In Boston, an adult donor aged 18-55 years took part. The sequence came from a person aged 18-60 years who received the Ad26.COV2.S COVID-19 vaccine or a placebo. This rearrangement joins TRBV7-2 to TRBJ1-2; TRBD1 might be the D (6 bases). The starting material was peripheral blood, obtained in a trial of Ad26.COV2.S vaccine versus placebo. The CDR3 loop reads CASSSRGVTYGYTF. The CDR3 region has the DNA TGTGCCAGCAGCTCGAGGGGGGTAACTTATGGCTACACCTTC.